The 8 T cell receptor beta chains given below trace back to one sample, sequenced in a study of cytomegalovirus exposure and HLA in healthy donors. The PCR made use of 60 Vbeta and 13 Jbeta primers. Sequenced by immunoSEQ multiplex PCR; TCRdb stores in-frame clones only, minus some. The data hold just over 150,000 clones, with 82% observed a single time. The sequencing sample was made of PBMCs. These receptors were collected from a woman aged 50 to 65 in good health and CMV-seropositive.

CDR3 loop: CASSSNRGSDTQYF. DNA of the CDR3: TGTGCCAGCAGCTCCAACCGAGGGTCAGATACGCAGTATTTT. The rearrangement links TRBV11-2 to TRBJ2-3, with a tentative D call TRBD2 (5 bases). V was pared by 4 bases and J by 4 bases, with 12 bases between. Germline values: CDR1 SGHAT, CDR2 FQNNGV. The CDR3 extends over 14 amino acids. The whole variable domain, filled in from reference TRBV11-2 and TRBJ2-3, reads EAGVAQSPRYKIIEKRQSVAFWCNPISGHATLYWYQQILGQGPKLLIQFQNNGVVDDSQLPKDRFSAERLKGVDSTLKIQPAKLEDSAVYLCASSSNRGSDTQYFGPGTRLTVL.

This clone was seen once. The chain has TRBV6-5 and TRBJ2-1; D perhaps matches TRBD2 (5 bases). Between the trimmed V and J ends, which lost 11 bases and 4 bases, there was a span of 9 bases. The CDR3 contains 11 residues. Germline values: CDR1 MNHEY, CDR2 SVGAGI. CDR3 sequence (DNA): TGTGCCGTTGGCGGGTACAATGAGCAGTTCTTC. Protein: CAVGGYNEQFF.

The rearrangement uses TRBV29-1 and TRBJ1-1; a possible D gene is TRBD1 (6 bases). Trimming cost V 7 bases and J 3 bases, with 24 bases left between them. The germline gives CDR1 SQVTM, CDR2 ANQGSEA. This CDR3 region has 16 residues. The CDR3, as DNA: TGCAGCGCATCCAAGGGCGGGGGCGCAGGGGACACTGAAGCTTTCTTT. Amino acid sequence: CSASKGGGAGDTEAFF.

The V gene is TRBV6-9, the J gene TRBJ1-6, with D tentatively TRBD1 (5 bases). Germline CDR1 reads MNHGY; CDR2 reads SVAAGI. There are 14 residues in the CDR3. Trimming shortened V by 2 bases and J by 10 bases, and 12 bases separated the two germline ends. The CDR3 coding sequence is TGTGCCAGCAGTTATGGGCAGGGTAACTCACCCCTCCACTTT. Its translation: CASSYGQGNSPLHF.

The chain couples TRBV2 to TRBJ1-2; maybe TRBD1 (6 bases). Trimming left V 7 bases short and J 2 bases short, with 11 bases between. Germline-derived CDR1 and CDR2 are SNHLY and FYNNEI. The CDR3 loop spans 13 amino acids. For the CDR3, the DNA is TGTGCCAGCACAATTCAGGGGAACTATGGCTACACCTTC. As protein: CASTIQGNYGYTF.

The J gene is TRBJ1-3, the V gene TRBV18, with 8 bases that match TRBD1. Losses at the gene ends were 2 bases for V and 2 bases for J; bases not matched to a gene: 5. CDR3 length: 16 amino acids. Germline V gene lookup returns CDR1 KGHSH and CDR2 LQKENI. CDR3 nucleotides: TGTGCCAGCTCACCAGGCACAGGGGGAACTGGAAACACCATATATTTT. Translating it yields CASSPGTGGTGNTIYF.

This clone showed up just once. V gene TRBV12-5 combines with J gene TRBJ1-1, with D unclear. CDR1 LGHNT and CDR2 FRNRAP come from the germline V gene. The CDR3 is 14 residues long. V was shortened by 4 bases and J by 1 base, with 10 bases between the two germline ends. CDR3 DNA sequence: TGTGCTAGTGGTTCCCCGAGGTCGAACACTGAAGCTTTCTTT. Translation: CASGSPRSNTEAFF.

The V gene is TRBV2, the J gene TRBJ2-7, with 8 bases aligning to TRBD1. V lost 5 bases, J lost 5 bases, and 8 bases stayed unmatched. Germline assignment: CDR1 SNHLY and CDR2 FYNNEI. The CDR3 runs 14 residues. Here the CDR3 DNA reads TGTGCCAGCAGTACCGGGACAGGTTACCACGAGCAGTACTTC. It encodes CASSTGTGYHEQYF.